The T cell receptor (beta chain) described here comes from a study of blood T cell repertoires in COVID-19. On the study more broadly: T cells, B-cell-depleted T cells, or PBMCs supplied cDNA or gDNA.

The CDR3 spans 15 residues. From germline, CDR1 is KGHDR and CDR2 SFDVKD. V was shortened by 1 base and J by 6 bases, with 12 bases between the two germline ends. Clinical histories supplied by participants themselves formed the basis of cohort assignment. Profiled with immunoSEQ multiplex PCR; TCRdb holds only in-frame clones, not every one. The table has about 480,000 clones, approximately 88% seen once; the top ten hold 1.8%. This chain connects TRBV24-1 to TRBJ2-1; D may be TRBD2 (7 bases). Material: PBMCs or T cells enriched from blood (not recorded which). This TCR was recovered from a woman aged 40-49 years who had recovered from COVID-19. The CDR3, as DNA: TGTGCCACCAGTGATTTCAGGGGCGGGAGCAATGAGCAGTTCTTC. Its translation is CATSDFRGGSNEQFF.